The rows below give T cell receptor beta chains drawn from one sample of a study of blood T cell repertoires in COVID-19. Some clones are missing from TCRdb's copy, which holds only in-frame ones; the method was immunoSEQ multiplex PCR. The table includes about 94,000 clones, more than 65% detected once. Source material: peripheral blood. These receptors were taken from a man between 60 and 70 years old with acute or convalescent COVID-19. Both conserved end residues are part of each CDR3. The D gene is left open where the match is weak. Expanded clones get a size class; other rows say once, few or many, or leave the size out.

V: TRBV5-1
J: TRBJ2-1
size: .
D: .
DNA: TGCGCCAGCAGCTTTGATACCGGCAATGAGCAGTTCTTC
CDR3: CASSFDTGNEQFF

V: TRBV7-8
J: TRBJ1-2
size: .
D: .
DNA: TGTGCCAGCAGCTCCAGGGGCGGCTATGGCTACACCTTC
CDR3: CASSSRGGYGYTF

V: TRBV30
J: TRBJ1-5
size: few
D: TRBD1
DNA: TGTGCCTGGAGCTTAACAGGGGGCGAACAGCCCCAGCATTTT
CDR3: CAWSLTGGEQPQHF

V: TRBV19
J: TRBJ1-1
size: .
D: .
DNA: TGTGCCAGTAGACCGACGGAGGGGAACACTGAAGCTTTCTTT
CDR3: CASRPTEGNTEAFF

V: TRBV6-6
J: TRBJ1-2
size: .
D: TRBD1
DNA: TGTGCCAGCAGTTACTCTACAGGGGTGGGGTATGGCTACACCTTC
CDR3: CASSYSTGVGYGYTF

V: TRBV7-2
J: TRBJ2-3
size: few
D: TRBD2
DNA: TGTGCCAGCAGCTACCTCCGTAGCGGGGGCCCGCAGTATTTT
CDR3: CASSYLRSGGPQYF

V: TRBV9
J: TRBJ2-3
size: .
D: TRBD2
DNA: TGTGCCAGCAGCGTAGAAGCGGGGGGGAGCACAGATACGCAGTATTTT
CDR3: CASSVEAGGSTDTQYF

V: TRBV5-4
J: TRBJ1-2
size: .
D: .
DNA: TGTGCCAGCAGCTTGGAGACAGACCTTTATAACTATGGCTACACCTTC
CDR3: CASSLETDLYNYGYTF

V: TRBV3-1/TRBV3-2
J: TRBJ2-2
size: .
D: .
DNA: TGTGCCAGCAGCCAAGATCAAGGGAAAAGGGGCACCGGGGAGCTGTTTTTT
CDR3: CASSQDQGKRGTGELFF

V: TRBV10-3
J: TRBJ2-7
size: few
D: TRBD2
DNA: TGTGCCATCAGTGAGTCGCCTAGCGGTTTCTACGAGCAGTACTTC
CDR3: CAISESPSGFYEQYF

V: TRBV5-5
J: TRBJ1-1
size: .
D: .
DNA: TGTGCCAGCAGCTTGGTCCGTACTTACACTGAAGCTTTCTTT
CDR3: CASSLVRTYTEAFF

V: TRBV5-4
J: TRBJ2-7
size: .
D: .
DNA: TGTGCCAGCAGCCCGAGGGGGGGAAACGAGCAGTACTTC
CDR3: CASSPRGGNEQYF

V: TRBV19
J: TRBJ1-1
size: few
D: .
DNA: TGTGCCAGTAGTATAGAGGGGGGGCGGATGAACACTGAAGCTTTCTTT
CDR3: CASSIEGGRMNTEAFF

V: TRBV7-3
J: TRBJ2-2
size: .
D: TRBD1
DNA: TGTGCCAGCACCCCAGGGGGGAACACCGGGGAGCTGTTTTTT
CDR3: CASTPGGNTGELFF

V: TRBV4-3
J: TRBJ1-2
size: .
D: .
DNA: TGCGCCAGCAGCCTGGCGGCCAGCTCTGACTATGGCTACACCTTC
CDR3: CASSLAASSDYGYTF

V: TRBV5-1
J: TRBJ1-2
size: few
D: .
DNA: TGCGCCAGCAGCCCCGTGGGGGAGGGCTATGGCTACACCTTC
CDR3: CASSPVGEGYGYTF

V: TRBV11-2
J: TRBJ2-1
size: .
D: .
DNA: TGTGCCAGCACCTCCACCCTAGGGGTGAATGAGCAGTTCTTC
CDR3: CASTSTLGVNEQFF

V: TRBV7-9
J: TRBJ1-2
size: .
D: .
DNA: TGTGCCAGCAGCCTCACAGGGCTGGATGGCTACACCTTC
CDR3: CASSLTGLDGYTF

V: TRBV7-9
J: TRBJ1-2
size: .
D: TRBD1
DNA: TGTGCCAGCAGCTATTTAGACAGGGTTGTGGACTGCTACACCTTC
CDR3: CASSYLDRVVDCYTF

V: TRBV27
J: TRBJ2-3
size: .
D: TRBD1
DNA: TGTGCCAGCAGTTTGGGACAGGTGACAGATACGCAGTATTTT
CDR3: CASSLGQVTDTQYF

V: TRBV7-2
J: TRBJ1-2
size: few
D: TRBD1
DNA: TGTGCCAGCAGCTTAGCGCAGGACAGGAACTATGGCTACACCTTC
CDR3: CASSLAQDRNYGYTF

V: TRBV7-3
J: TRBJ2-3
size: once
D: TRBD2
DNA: TGTGCCAGCAGCGCCGGACTAGCGGGGGGGCTTGCAGATACGCAGTATTTT
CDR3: CASSAGLAGGLADTQYF

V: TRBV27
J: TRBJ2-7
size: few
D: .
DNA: TGTGCCAGCAGCCCAAGTAGGGGGTTGGTATCCTACGAGCAGTACTTC
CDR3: CASSPSRGLVSYEQYF

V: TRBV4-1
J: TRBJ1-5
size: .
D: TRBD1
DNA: TGCGCCAGCAGCCAAGGGCGACAGGGAGTTAGCAATCAGCCCCAGCATTTT
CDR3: CASSQGRQGVSNQPQHF

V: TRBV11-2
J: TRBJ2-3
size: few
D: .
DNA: TGTGCCAGCACGAAGGGGGTAACAGATACGCAGTATTTT
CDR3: CASTKGVTDTQYF

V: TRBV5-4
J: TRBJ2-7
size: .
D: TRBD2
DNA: TGTGCCAGCAGCTTGGGAGGACTAGCGGGGGGTTACTACGAGCAGTACTTC
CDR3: CASSLGGLAGGYYEQYF

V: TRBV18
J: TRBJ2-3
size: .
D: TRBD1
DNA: TGTGCCAGCTCACCATTGGGCGCAGGGGGCTCAGATACGCAGTATTTT
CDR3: CASSPLGAGGSDTQYF

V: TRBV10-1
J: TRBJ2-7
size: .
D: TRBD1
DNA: TGCGCCAGGGGACAGGGCTTTAGTCCCCACGAGCAGTACTTC
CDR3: CARGQGFSPHEQYF

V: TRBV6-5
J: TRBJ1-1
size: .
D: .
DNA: TGTGCCAGTAGCTCAATGTTTCCTGAAGCTTTCTTT
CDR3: CASSSMFPEAFF

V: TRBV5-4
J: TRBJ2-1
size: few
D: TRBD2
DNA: TGTGCCAGCAGCTTATGGCGGGGGGGCCTCGGTGAGCAGTTCTTC
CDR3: CASSLWRGGLGEQFF

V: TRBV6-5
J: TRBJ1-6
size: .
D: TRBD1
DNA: TGTGCCAGCAGTTACTCGGGACAGCTTAATTCACCCCTCCACTTT
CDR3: CASSYSGQLNSPLHF

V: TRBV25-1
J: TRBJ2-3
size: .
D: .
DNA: TGTGCCAGCAGTGAAGAGGGCCTCCGAGGCGCAGATACGCAGTATTTT
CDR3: CASSEEGLRGADTQYF

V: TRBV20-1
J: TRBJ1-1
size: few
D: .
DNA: TGCAGTGCCGACACCCAAAGTGAAGCTTTCTTT
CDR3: CSADTQSEAFF

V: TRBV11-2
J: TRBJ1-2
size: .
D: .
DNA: TGTGCCAGCAGCCACGACAGCCCCTATGGCTACACCTTC
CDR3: CASSHDSPYGYTF

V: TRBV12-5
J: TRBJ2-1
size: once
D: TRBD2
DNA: TGTGCTAGTGGTAACAACGGTCGGGCTAGCGGGGAAATGAGTGAGCAGTTCTTC
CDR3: CASGNNGRASGEMSEQFF

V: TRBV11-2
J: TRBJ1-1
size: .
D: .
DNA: TGTGCCAGCAGCCCCCTCGGGGGGGGCACTGAAGCTTTCTTT
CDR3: CASSPLGGGTEAFF

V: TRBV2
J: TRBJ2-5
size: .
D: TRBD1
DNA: TGTGCCAGCAGTGCCGGGACAGGGGAGACCCAGTACTTC
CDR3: CASSAGTGETQYF

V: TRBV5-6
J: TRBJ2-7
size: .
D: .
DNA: TGTGCCAGCAGCTTCGGGGTCGGCGCCTACGAGCAGTACTTC
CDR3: CASSFGVGAYEQYF

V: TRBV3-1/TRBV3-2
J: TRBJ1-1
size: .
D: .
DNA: TGTGCCAGCAGCCAAGATATCGACACAAACACTGAAGCTTTCTTT
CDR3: CASSQDIDTNTEAFF

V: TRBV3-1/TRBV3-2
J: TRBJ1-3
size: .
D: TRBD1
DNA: TGTGCCAGCAGCCAGACAGGGGCAGGTGGAAACACCATATATTTT
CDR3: CASSQTGAGGNTIYF

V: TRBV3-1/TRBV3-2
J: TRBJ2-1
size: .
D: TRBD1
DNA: TGTGCCAGCAGCCAAGATGGTAAGGCAGGGGGCTATCTTGATGAGCAGTTCTTC
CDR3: CASSQDGKAGGYLDEQFF

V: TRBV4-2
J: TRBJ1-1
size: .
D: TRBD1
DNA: TGTGCCAGCAGCCAAGGGGACAGCGATAACACTGAAGCTTTCTTT
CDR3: CASSQGDSDNTEAFF

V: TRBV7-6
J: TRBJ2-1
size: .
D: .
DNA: TGTGCCAGCAGCCCCTCGGGGTTCGGGGATGAGCAGTTCTTC
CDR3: CASSPSGFGDEQFF

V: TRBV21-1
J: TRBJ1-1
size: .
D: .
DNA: TGTGCCAGCAGCAAATGGGGATCAGGGGAAAACACTGAAGCTTTCTTT
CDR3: CASSKWGSGENTEAFF

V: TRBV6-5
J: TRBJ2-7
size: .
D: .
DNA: TGTGCCAGCAGTTACATTGGTCAGTCCTACGAGCAGTACTTC
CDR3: CASSYIGQSYEQYF

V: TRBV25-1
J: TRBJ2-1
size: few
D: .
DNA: TGTGCCAGCAGTGCTACAGGTTACCCGGAGTTCTTC
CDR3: CASSATGYPEFF

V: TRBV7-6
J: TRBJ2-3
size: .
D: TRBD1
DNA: TGTGCCAGCAGCCTGGGACAGGGGGACACAGATACGCAGTATTTT
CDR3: CASSLGQGDTDTQYF

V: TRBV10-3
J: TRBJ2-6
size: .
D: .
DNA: TGTGCCATCAGTGACCCCGGTTGGGGAGACGGGGCCAACGTCCTGACTTTC
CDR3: CAISDPGWGDGANVLTF

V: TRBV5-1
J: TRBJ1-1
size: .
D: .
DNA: TGCGCCAGCAGCACCGGGCCGGGGTTGAACACTGAAGCTTTCTTT
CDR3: CASSTGPGLNTEAFF

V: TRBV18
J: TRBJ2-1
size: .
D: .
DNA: TGTGCCAGCTCACCATTGGGGGGGGCCCACAATGAGCAGTTCTTC
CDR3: CASSPLGGAHNEQFF

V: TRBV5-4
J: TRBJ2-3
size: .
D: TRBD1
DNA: TGTGCCAGCAGTTCCGAGCCGGGACAGATCATCACAGATACGCAGTATTTT
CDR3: CASSSEPGQIITDTQYF

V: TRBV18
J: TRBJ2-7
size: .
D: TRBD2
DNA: TGTGCCAGCTCACCACCTTCCTTAAGCGGGGGGGCCAACGAGCAGTACTTC
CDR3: CASSPPSLSGGANEQYF

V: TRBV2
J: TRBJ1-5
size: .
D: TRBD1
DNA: TGTGCCAGCAGTACCACAGGGGATCAGCCCCAGCATTTT
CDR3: CASSTTGDQPQHF

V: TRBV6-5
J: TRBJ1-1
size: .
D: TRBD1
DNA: TGTGCCAGCAGTTCGGACAGGGGGCCTGTGGGCACTGAAGCTTTCTTT
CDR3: CASSSDRGPVGTEAFF

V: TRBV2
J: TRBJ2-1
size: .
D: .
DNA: TGTGCCAGCAGTGGACTGAGGGAGCAGTTCTTC
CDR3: CASSGLREQFF